This TCR beta chain was sequenced during a study of OX40 agonist ivuxolimab in advanced cancers. Study in general: Having had anti-PD-1, anti-PD-L1 or anti-CTLA-4 therapy before was allowed, and over 35% had some. One patient with hepatocellular carcinoma and two with cutaneous melanoma, three in all, had partial responses. Study-level findings and limits: CD4+ T cells averaged fewer expanded clones than CD8+ T cells.

Of note for this clone: Its cognate antigen is unknown.

Germline V gene sequence: CDR1 SGHTS, CDR2 YDEGEE. This CDR3 contains 17 residues. Between the trimmed V and J ends, which lost 4 bases and 2 bases, there was a span of 19 bases. Repertoires were generated with immunoSEQ multiplex PCR, while TCRdb's copy carries only in-frame clones and drops some. The data show tens of thousands of clones, over 75% seen once. This receptor was taken from an adult with an advanced solid tumor such as melanoma, head and neck, liver or kidney cancer. Specimen: CD4+ or CD8+ T cells sorted from blood, collected in a trial of the OX40 agonist ivuxolimab. J is TRBJ2-4 and V is TRBV5-8; D might be TRBD1 or TRBD2, each matching 6 bases. This chain's CDR3 is CASSVEGGRMTKNIQYF. CDR3 sequence (DNA): TGTGCCAGCAGCGTGGAAGGGGGGAGGATGACCAAAAACATTCAGTACTTC. Based on the CDR3 plus reference TRBV5-8 and TRBJ2-4, the full variable domain is EAGVTQSPTHLIKTRGQQATLRCSPISGHTSVYWYQQALGLGLQFLLWYDEGEERNRGNFPPRFSGRQFPNYSSELNVNALELEDSALYLCASSVEGGRMTKNIQYFGAGTRLSVL.